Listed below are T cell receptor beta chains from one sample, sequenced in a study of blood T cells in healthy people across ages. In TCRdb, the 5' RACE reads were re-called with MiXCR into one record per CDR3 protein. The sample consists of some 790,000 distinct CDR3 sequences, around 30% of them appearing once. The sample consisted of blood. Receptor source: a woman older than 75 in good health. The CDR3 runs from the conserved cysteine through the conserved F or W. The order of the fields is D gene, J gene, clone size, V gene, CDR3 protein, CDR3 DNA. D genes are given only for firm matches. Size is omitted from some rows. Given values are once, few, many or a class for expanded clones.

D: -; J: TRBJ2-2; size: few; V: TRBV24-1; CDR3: CATSDPRQNTGELFF; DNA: TGTGCCACCAGTGACCCTAGACAGAACACCGGGGAGCTGTTTTTT
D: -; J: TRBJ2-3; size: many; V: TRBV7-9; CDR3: CASSSSINGVDTQYF; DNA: TGTGCCAGCAGCTCATCAATTAACGGGGTAGATACGCAGTATTTT
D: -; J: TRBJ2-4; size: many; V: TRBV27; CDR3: CASSSILSPKWGKNIQYF; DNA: TGTGCCAGCAGTTCCATCCTCAGTCCCAAATGGGGCAAAAACATTCAGTACTTC
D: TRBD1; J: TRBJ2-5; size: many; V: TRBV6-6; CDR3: CASSYSRDRGKKETQYF; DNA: TGTGCCAGCAGTTACTCCAGGGACAGGGGGAAAAAAGAGACCCAGTACTTC
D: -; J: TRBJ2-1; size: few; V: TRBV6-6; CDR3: CASSYFSTGPNNEQFF; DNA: TGTGCCAGCAGTTACTTTTCAACCGGGCCAAACAATGAGCAGTTCTTC
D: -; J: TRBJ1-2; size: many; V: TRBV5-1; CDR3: CASSPNRDGYTF; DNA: TGCGCCAGCAGCCCAAACAGGGACGGCTACACCTTC
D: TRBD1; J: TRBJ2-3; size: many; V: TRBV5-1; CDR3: CASSSRTGATDTQYF; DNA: TGCGCCAGCAGCTCTAGGACAGGGGCCACAGATACGCAGTATTTT
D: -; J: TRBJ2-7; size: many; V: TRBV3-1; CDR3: CASSQLVSEQYF; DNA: TGTGCCAGCAGCCAACTAGTATCCGAGCAGTACTTC
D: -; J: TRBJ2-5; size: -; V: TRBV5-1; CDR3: CASSLGGQGIGETQYF; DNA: TGCGCCAGCAGCTTGGGGGGCCAGGGAATAGGGGAGACCCAGTACTTC
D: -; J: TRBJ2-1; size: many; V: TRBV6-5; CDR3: CASSYPSRAANEQFF; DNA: TGTGCCAGCAGTTACCCCAGCAGGGCAGCGAATGAGCAGTTCTTC
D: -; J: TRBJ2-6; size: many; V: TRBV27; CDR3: CASSLGTGANVLTF; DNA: TGTGCCAGCAGTTTAGGGACTGGGGCCAACGTCCTGACTTTC
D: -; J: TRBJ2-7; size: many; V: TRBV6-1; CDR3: CASTWEQYF; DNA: TGTGCCAGCACGTGGGAGCAGTACTTC